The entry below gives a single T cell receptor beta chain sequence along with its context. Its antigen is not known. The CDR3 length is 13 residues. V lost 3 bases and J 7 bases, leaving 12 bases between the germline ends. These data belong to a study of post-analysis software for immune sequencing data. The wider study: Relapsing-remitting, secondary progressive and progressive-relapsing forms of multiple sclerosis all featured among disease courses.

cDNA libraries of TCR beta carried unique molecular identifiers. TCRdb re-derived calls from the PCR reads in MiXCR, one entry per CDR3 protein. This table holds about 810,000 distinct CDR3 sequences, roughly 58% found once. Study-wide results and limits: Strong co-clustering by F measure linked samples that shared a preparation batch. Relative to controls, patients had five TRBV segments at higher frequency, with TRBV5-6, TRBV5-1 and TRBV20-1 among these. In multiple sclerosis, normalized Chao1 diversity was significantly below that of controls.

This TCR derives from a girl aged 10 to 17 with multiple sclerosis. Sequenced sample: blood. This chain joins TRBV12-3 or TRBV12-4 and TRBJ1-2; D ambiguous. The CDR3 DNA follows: TGTGCCAGCAGTTTCGATCGGGGTCTTGGCTACACCTTC. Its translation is CASSFDRGLGYTF.